These 21 T cell receptor beta chains share one sample of origin, sequenced in a study of T cell repertoires in cytomegalovirus infection. In TCRdb, the reads were re-called with MiXCR into one record per CDR3 protein. The sample contains hundreds of thousands of distinct CDR3 sequences, 32% of which appear only once. These receptors' antigens are unknown. Sequencing was performed on cultured CD8+ T cells from PBMCs, taken from culture after CMV antigen stimulation. These receptors were collected from a human donor in good health (CMV status not recorded). Some clones in this sample may be carry-over from other donors' samples.

This clonotype has a count of ten or more. CDR3: CASSRDSYNEQFF. The CDR3 region has the DNA TGTGCCAGTAGTAGGGACAGTTACAATGAGCAGTTCTTC. The chain has TRBV19 and TRBJ2-1, with 7 positions matching TRBD1. With V trimmed by 4 bases and J by 4 bases, 1 base remained unmatched. The CDR3 runs to 13 residues. CDR1 is LNHDA and CDR2 is SQIVND in the germline V gene (reference sequence).

On this clonotype itself: A much larger clone lies a single base off, so this may be a read error. This chain links TRBV7-9 with TRBJ1-1; D possibly corresponds to TRBD1 (5 bases). Germline V gene sequence: CDR1 SEHNR, CDR2 FQNEAQ (reference sequence). V shed 6 bases and J shed 5 bases, with 19 bases lying between them. This CDR3 comprises 15 residues. The CDR3 loop is CASSSPAWTSTEAFF. The CDR3 DNA reads as TGTGCCAGCAGTTCTCCGGCCTGGACATCAACTGAAGCTTTCTTT.

This clonotype was recorded at least ten times. This chain's CDR3 is CASMVLGDSFANTEAFF. As DNA, the CDR3 is TGTGCCAGTATGGTTCTAGGGGACAGCTTTGCGAACACTGAAGCTTTCTTT. V is TRBV19 and J is TRBJ1-1, with TRBD1 matching over 7 bases. The CDR3 extends over 17 amino acids. V dropped 7 bases and J dropped 1; count of bases not matched to a gene: 15. Per germline, CDR1 LNHDA and CDR2 SQIVND (reference sequence).

The chain combines TRBV20-1 with TRBJ1-2; D is possibly TRBD1 (5 bases). CDR3 length equals 13 residues. The V end was cut by 2 bases, the J end by 8 bases, with 15 bases between. CDR1 and CDR2 (germline): DFQATT, SNEGSKA (reference sequence). CDR3 loop: CSARSTRGEGYTF. CDR3 sequence (DNA): TGCAGTGCTAGATCAACCCGGGGCGAGGGCTACACCTTC.

In its sample, this clonotype was seen a few times. This chain links TRBV29-1 with TRBJ2-7; D unclear. Trimming stripped 2 bases from V and 2 bases from J, with 10 bases between. The CDR3 is 13 amino acids. Germline CDR1 and CDR2: SQVTM and ANQGSEA. CDR3 DNA: TGCAGCGTTGAAACAGAAAGAGCCTACGAGCAGTACTTC. This encodes CSVETERAYEQYF.

This clonotype was counted a few times. J is TRBJ1-5 and V is TRBV6-5; 7 bases agree with TRBD1. From germline, CDR1 is MNHEY and CDR2 SVGAGI. The V and J ends lost 2 bases and 7 bases, in that order; junction bases with no gene match: 5. This CDR3 has 14 amino acids. The CDR3 reads CASSYGGRGQPQHF. Here the CDR3 DNA reads TGTGCCAGCAGTTACGGAGGCAGGGGGCAGCCCCAGCATTTT.

As to this clonotype: This may arise from a read error, as a much more abundant clone is one base away. The genes are TRBV7-2 and TRBJ2-3, with D perhaps matching TRBD1 (6 bases). The CDR3 sequence is 16 residues long. Germline CDR1 is SGHTA and CDR2 is FQGNSA. CDR3 in amino acids: CVSSLKLLGAGDTQYF. The DNA for the CDR3 is TGTGTCAGCAGCTTAAAATTGTTGGGGGCCGGTGATACGCAGTATTTT.

This clonotype was observed a few times. The chain employs TRBV6-6 and TRBJ1-1; perhaps TRBD1 as D (5 bases). This CDR3 region has 13 residues. V dropped 6 bases and J dropped 1 base, with 9 bases sitting between them. Germline values: CDR1 MNHNY, CDR2 SVGAGI (reference sequence). The CDR3 spells CASRQAPNTEAFF. The CDR3 DNA sequence: TGTGCCAGCAGACAGGCGCCGAACACTGAAGCTTTCTTT.

This clonotype has a handful of counts. V usage is TRBV15 and J usage is TRBJ1-6; TRBD1 might be the D (6 bases). Germline-derived CDR1 and CDR2 are LNHNV and YYDKDF (reference sequence). The CDR3 is made up of 15 amino acids. The V and J ends lost 0 bases and 4 bases respectively, with 7 bases between them. In DNA, the CDR3 is TGTGCCACCAGCAGAGACAGGGGTTATAATTCACCCCTCCACTTT. This translates into CATSRDRGYNSPLHF.

This clonotype was seen a handful of times. The J gene is TRBJ1-1, the V gene TRBV7-2; D gene unclear. The V end lost 7 bases, the J end lost 5 bases, and 14 bases lay between the germline ends. Germline V gene data show CDR1 as SGHTA and CDR2 as FQGNSA. There are 13 residues in the CDR3. The CDR3 here is CASTYGPWTEAFF. DNA of the CDR3: TGTGCCAGCACCTATGGGCCTTGGACTGAAGCTTTCTTT.

The chain joins TRBV7-9 to TRBJ2-3, with D unclear. The germline gives CDR1 SEHNR, CDR2 FQNEAQ (reference sequence). V was trimmed by 5 bases and J by 6 bases, leaving 9 bases between them. The CDR3 extends over 12 amino acids. The CDR3 protein is CASSASDDTQYF. The CDR3 DNA follows: TGTGCCAGCAGCGCCTCGGATGATACGCAGTATTTT.

V usage is TRBV27 and J usage is TRBJ1-5; D is possibly TRBD1 (5 bases). The CDR3 loop spans 13 amino acids. Germline V gene lookup returns CDR1 MNHEY and CDR2 SMNVEV (reference sequence). Trimming left V 6 bases short and J 6 bases short, with 12 bases between. In DNA, the CDR3 is TGTGCCAGCAGCCAGGGTTTGATTCAGCCCCAGCATTTT. It codes for CASSQGLIQPQHF.

V is TRBV2 and J is TRBJ2-6, with unresolved D. The CDR3 is 14 amino acids. The germline CDR1 and CDR2 sequences are SNHLY and FYNNEI. V was cut by 7 bases and J by 1 base, with 8 bases left in between. CDR3 sequence (DNA): TGTGCCAGCATATCCGGGTCTGGGGCCAACGTCCTGACTTTC. Translated, it gives CASISGSGANVLTF.

V and J are TRBV11-2 and TRBJ2-5; 9 nucleotides agree with TRBD1. This CDR3 is 15 amino acids long. V dropped 5 bases and J dropped 7; count of bases not matched to a gene: 11. CDR1 SGHAT and CDR2 FQNNGV come from the germline V gene. CDR3 sequence: CASSPTGTGKGTQYF. The CDR3 region has the DNA TGTGCCAGCAGCCCAACCGGGACAGGGAAAGGGACCCAGTACTTC.

This chain links TRBV6-1 with TRBJ1-2, with D possibly TRBD1 on 6 matching bases. There are 17 residues in the CDR3. V lost 4 bases and J 1 base, leaving 19 bases between the germline ends. Germline loops: CDR1 MNHNS, CDR2 SASEGT. The CDR3 bases are TGTGCCAGCAGTGGATACAGGGAATACCCGCTTAACTATGGCTACACCTTC. This codes for CASSGYREYPLNYGYTF.

The rearrangement uses TRBV4-3 and TRBJ1-4; maybe TRBD1 (6 bases). The germline gives CDR1 LGHNA, CDR2 YSLEER. V was trimmed by 0 bases and J by 2 bases, leaving 13 bases between them. CDR3 size: 17 residues. The CDR3 region has the DNA TGCGCCAGCAGCCAAGATCCCGATGGGGGCACTAATGAAAAACTGTTTTTT. Its protein is CASSQDPDGGTNEKLFF.

This clonotype was found once. Mismatch with germline at one junction end may stem from a read error. V gene TRBV5-4 combines with J gene TRBJ2-6, with 7 bases identical to TRBD1. The CDR3 is made up of 19 amino acids. Germline V gene lookup returns CDR1 SGHNT and CDR2 YYREEE (reference sequence). The DNA for the CDR3 is TGTGCCAGCAGCACCGCCGGGACAGCTTACCTCTCTGGGGCCAACGTCCTGGCTTTC. It translates to CASSTAGTAYLSGANVLAF.

The rearrangement uses TRBV2 and TRBJ2-1, with TRBD2 identical over 8 bases. The J segment lost 2 bases and the V segment lost 5 bases, leaving 5 bases of the junction unmatched. The germline CDR1 and CDR2 sequences are SNHLY and FYNNEI. CDR3 length: 15 amino acids. This CDR3 reads CASSNLLAAYNEQFF. CDR3 nucleotide sequence: TGTGCCAGCAGTAACTTACTAGCGGCCTACAATGAGCAGTTCTTC. Full variable domain (remainder filled in from reference TRBV2 and TRBJ2-1): EPEVTQTPSHQVTQMGQEVILRCVPISNHLYFYWYRQILGQKVEFLVSFYNNEISEKSEIFDDQFSVERPDGSNFTLKIRSTKLEDSAMYFCASSNLLAAYNEQFFGPGTRLTVL.

The V gene is TRBV5-1, the J gene TRBJ1-1; D is uncertain. The CDR3 has 13 residues. Germline lookup yields CDR1 SGHRS and CDR2 YFSETQ. Trimming left V 4 bases short and J 5 bases short, with 12 bases between. CDR3 nucleotides: TGCGCCAGCAGCGGCAGGCTGGAGACTGAAGCTTTCTTT. This sequence encodes CASSGRLETEAFF. The whole variable domain, filled in from reference TRBV5-1 and TRBJ1-1, reads KAGVTQTPRYLIKTRGQQVTLSCSPISGHRSVSWYQQTPGQGLQFLFEYFSETQRNKGNFPGRFSGRQFSNSRSEMNVSTLELGDSALYLCASSGRLETEAFFGQGTRLTVV.

The chain joins TRBV7-9 to TRBJ2-2, with TRBD2 identical over 12 bases. Germline V lookup: CDR1 SEHNR, CDR2 FQNEAQ (reference sequence). V was pared by 5 bases and J by 9 bases, with 13 bases of the junction left unmatched. This CDR3 contains 17 residues. The CDR3 spells CASSDELAGGRTRELFF. CDR3 sequence (DNA): TGTGCCAGCAGCGACGAGCTAGCGGGGGGGCGTACCAGGGAGCTGTTTTTT. The entire variable domain, with the rest obtained from reference TRBV7-9 and TRBJ2-2, is as follows: DTGVSQNPRHKITKRGQNVTFRCDPISEHNRLYWYRQTLGQGPEFLTYFQNEAQLEKSRLLSDRFSAERPKGSFSTLEIQRTEQGDSAMYLCASSDELAGGRTRELFFGEGSRLTVL.

A few counts support this clonotype. The chain links TRBV7-9 to TRBJ1-2; D not resolved. This CDR3 comprises 13 residues. Germline-derived CDR1 and CDR2 are SEHNR and FQNEAQ (reference sequence). Between the trimmed V and J ends, which lost 3 bases and 4 bases, there was a span of 9 bases. In DNA form, the CDR3 reads TGTGCCAGCAGCTTCCCCGCCGCCTATGGCTACACCTTC. The encoded protein is CASSFPAAYGYTF.